These 23 T cell receptor beta chains originate from one sample sequenced in a study of blood T cell repertoires in COVID-19. Method: immunoSEQ multiplex PCR; TCRdb's copy keeps in-frame clones and lacks some. This sample has about 110,000 clones; roughly nine tenths occur once, and the top ten carry around 4.4%. The source material was peripheral blood. The origin of the receptors is a human donor in a cohort sampled during active COVID-19.

The chain carries TRBV30 and TRBJ2-5, with TRBD2 identical over 8 bases. This CDR3 has 12 amino acids. Germline CDR1 GTSNPN, CDR2 SVGIG (reference sequence). Trimming took 7 bases from V and 6 from J; bases not matched to a gene: 7. This chain's CDR3 is CALGTSGKTQYF. As DNA, the CDR3 is TGTGCCTTAGGGACTAGTGGGAAGACCCAGTACTTC. The whole variable domain, remainder taken from reference TRBV30 and TRBJ2-5, is SQTIHQWPATLVQPVGSPLSLECTVEGTSNPNLYWYRQAAGRGLQLLFYSVGIGQISSEVPQNLSASRPQDRQFILSSKKLLLSDSGFYLCALGTSGKTQYFGPGTRLLVL.

This chain links TRBV12-3 or TRBV12-4 with TRBJ1-1, with D perhaps matching TRBD1 (5 bases). With 6 bases removed from V and 1 base from J, the gap between germline ends came to 9 bases. The CDR3 runs to 13 residues. The CDR3 sequence: CASSVTGNTEAFF. CDR3 DNA: TGTGCCAGCAGCGTAACAGGGAACACTGAAGCTTTCTTT.

The rearrangement uses TRBV11-2 and TRBJ2-3; TRBD2 matches at 7 bases. Per the germline V gene, CDR1 is SGHAT and CDR2 is FQNNGV. The V gene end was trimmed by 4 bases and the J gene end by 6 bases; junction bases not matched to a gene: 16. This CDR3 has 17 amino acids. CDR3 loop: CASSSSSGGRAPDTQYF. The CDR3 coding sequence is TGTGCCAGCAGCTCTTCGTCCGGTGGGAGGGCCCCCGATACGCAGTATTTT.

This clone appeared once. This chain joins TRBV18 and TRBJ2-7; 9 bases agree with TRBD2. This CDR3 region has 15 residues. Germline CDR1 is KGHSH and CDR2 is LQKENI. J was trimmed by 7 bases and V by 6 bases; bases with no gene match: 13. The CDR3 coding sequence is TGTGCCAGCTCCGAAGTTGGCGGGAGGGCGGTGGAGCAGTACTTC. This gives the protein CASSEVGGRAVEQYF.

This chain uses TRBV28 with TRBJ2-5, with D tentatively TRBD1 (6 bases). CDR1 MDHEN and CDR2 SYDVKM come from the germline V gene. The CDR3 runs to 13 residues. V gave up 5 bases and J gave up 1 base, with 8 bases separating them. The CDR3 loop reads CASSRDTQETQYF. The CDR3 DNA sequence: TGTGCCAGCAGTAGGGACACCCAAGAGACCCAGTACTTC.

The chain links TRBV30 to TRBJ1-4, with D uncertain. Between the trimmed V and J ends, which lost 3 bases and 7 bases, there was a span of 12 bases. The CDR3 extends over 13 amino acids. From germline, CDR1 is GTSNPN and CDR2 SVGIG (reference sequence). CDR3 bases: TGTGCCTGGAGGGGCAGGCGAAGTGAAAAACTGTTTTTT. As protein: CAWRGRRSEKLFF.

CDR3 in amino acids: CASSLGGLGLQNTEAFF. Here the CDR3 DNA reads TGCGCCAGCAGCTTGGGGGGCCTGGGACTTCAGAACACTGAAGCTTTCTTT. The chain employs TRBV5-1 and TRBJ1-1, with a weak D call TRBD1 (5 bases). With 0 bases removed from V and 1 base from J, the gap between germline ends came to 16 bases. There are 17 residues in the CDR3. Germline V gene lookup returns CDR1 SGHRS and CDR2 YFSETQ.

This chain links TRBV7-3 with TRBJ2-3, with D possibly being TRBD2 (6 bases). The CDR3 covers 16 residues. Germline V gene data show CDR1 as SGHTA and CDR2 as FQGTGA. V gave up 0 bases and J gave up 6 bases, with 16 bases separating them. In nucleotides, the CDR3 is TGTGCCAGCAGCTTAACCGGGGTCCGCGGGACGGATACGCAGTATTTT. Its translation is CASSLTGVRGTDTQYF.

The V and J genes are TRBV3-1 (or the pseudogene TRBV3-2) and TRBJ1-1; 7 bases fit TRBD1. Germline CDR1 reads LGHDT; CDR2 reads YNNKEL (reference sequence). The length of the CDR3 is 15 residues. J lost 4 bases, V lost 5 bases, and 10 bases had no gene match. The DNA for the CDR3 is TGTGCCAGCAGCTCAAGGAAGGCAGGGGGCACTGAAGCTTTCTTT. Translation gives CASSSRKAGGTEAFF.

CDR3 sequence (DNA): TGTGCCAGCAGAAGACAGCTAGATAATTCACCCCTCCACTTT. This encodes CASRRQLDNSPLHF. The V and J genes are TRBV27 and TRBJ1-6, with D possibly TRBD1 on 5 matching bases. The CDR3 is 14 amino acids. V lost 6 bases, J lost 5 bases, and 11 bases lay in between. Germline CDR1 MNHEY, CDR2 SMNVEV (reference sequence).

The chain couples TRBV11-2 to TRBJ1-1, with D possibly being TRBD1 (5 bases). The V and J ends lost 7 bases and 2 bases respectively, with 14 bases between them. There are 14 residues in the CDR3. Germline CDR1 and CDR2: SGHAT and FQNNGV. CDR3 nucleotides: TGTGCCAGCACCCCAAGGGGCACCAACACTGAAGCTTTCTTT. Its protein is CASTPRGTNTEAFF.

The chain joins TRBV6-5 to TRBJ1-1; D call uncertain. This CDR3 contains 13 residues. The germline gives CDR1 MNHEY, CDR2 SVGAGI. Trimming pared 6 bases from V and 8 bases from J, leaving 16 bases between. The CDR3 protein is CASRVTRELEAFF. The DNA for the CDR3 is TGTGCCAGCAGAGTAACCCGGGAGCTCGAAGCTTTCTTT.

The chain combines TRBV6-2 or TRBV6-3 with TRBJ2-7; 8 bases match TRBD2. Germline V gives CDR1 MNHEY, CDR2 SVGEGT. The V gene end was trimmed by 6 bases and the J gene end by 5 bases; junction bases not matched to a gene: 12. The CDR3 runs to 15 residues. CDR3 residues: CASSPGLALGHEQYF. In DNA form, the CDR3 reads TGTGCCAGCAGCCCCGGACTAGCATTGGGTCACGAGCAGTACTTC.

A few counts support this clone. CDR3 DNA sequence: TGCGCCAGCAGCTTTTCAGGGGGTCCTCCCTACGAGCAGTACTTC. It specifies CASSFSGGPPYEQYF. V and J are TRBV5-1 and TRBJ2-7, with 7 bases aligning to TRBD1. This CDR3 is built from 15 residues. Germline-derived CDR1 and CDR2 are SGHRS and YFSETQ. V shed 2 bases, J shed 2 bases, and the junction held 7 bases outside the gene matches. Full variable domain (missing parts from reference TRBV5-1 and TRBJ2-7): KAGVTQTPRYLIKTRGQQVTLSCSPISGHRSVSWYQQTPGQGLQFLFEYFSETQRNKGNFPGRFSGRQFSNSRSEMNVSTLELGDSALYLCASSFSGGPPYEQYFGPGTRLTVT.

The genes are TRBV4-1 and TRBJ1-5; tentatively, D is TRBD1 (6 bases). This CDR3 has 15 amino acids. Germline-derived CDR1 and CDR2 are MGHRA and YSYEKL. V lost 0 bases and J lost 9, with 15 bases in between. The CDR3 nucleotides read TGCGCCAGCAGCCAAGATCTTACCAGGGGCTCGCCCCAGCATTTT. Its translation is CASSQDLTRGSPQHF.

This clone occurred once. The chain couples TRBV11-3 to TRBJ2-7; a possible D gene is TRBD1 (5 bases). There are 14 residues in the CDR3. The germline V and J ends were trimmed by 3 bases and 6 bases, with 15 bases remaining between them. The V gene's germline CDR1 is SGHNT and CDR2 YENEEA. The CDR3: CASSFLGALGEQYF. The CDR3 DNA reads as TGTGCCAGCAGCTTCCTAGGGGCGTTGGGCGAGCAGTACTTC.

The rearrangement links TRBV5-5 to TRBJ2-7, with 12 bases aligning to TRBD2. Germline CDR1 SGHKS, CDR2 YYEKEE (reference sequence). The CDR3 totals 16 residues. V shed 5 bases, J shed 2 bases, and the junction held 8 bases outside the gene matches. The CDR3 DNA is TGTGCCAGCAGTGGAGACCCTAGCGGGGGGGCCTACGAGCAGTACTTC. Translation: CASSGDPSGGAYEQYF.

The J gene is TRBJ1-6, the V gene TRBV6-4, with 12 bases fitting TRBD1. This CDR3 has 20 residues. Trimming cost V 8 bases and J 9 bases; bases outside gene matches: 23. Germline CDR1 and CDR2: MRHNA and SNTAGT. The CDR3 region is CASGGLSGQGASINGSPLHF. The CDR3 DNA reads TGTGCCAGCGGAGGTCTTTCGGGACAGGGGGCATCCATAAACGGTTCACCCCTCCACTTT.

V and J are TRBV11-1 and TRBJ1-1; TRBD1 might be the D (6 bases). Per germline, CDR1 SGHAT and CDR2 FQDESV (reference sequence). Between the trimmed V and J ends, which lost 7 bases and 4 bases, there was a span of 10 bases. This CDR3 has 12 residues. CDR3 nucleotides: TGTGCCAGCACCTCCAGGGGCACTGAAGCTTTCTTT. Its protein product is CASTSRGTEAFF.

This sequence joins TRBV12-3 or TRBV12-4 and TRBJ1-2; D unclear. This CDR3 has 12 residues. V was shortened by 1 base and J by 10 bases, with 10 bases between the two germline ends. The CDR3, as DNA: TGTGCCAGCAGTTTAGAGCGCCCGGACTACACCTTC. Translated, it gives CASSLERPDYTF.

V usage is TRBV9 and J usage is TRBJ1-3; TRBD1 agrees at 7 bases. This CDR3 comprises 15 residues. V lost 3 bases and J lost 0; bases outside the gene matches: 3. Germline V gene lookup returns CDR1 SGDLS and CDR2 YYNGEE. Here the CDR3 reads CASSAYRGSGNTIYF. CDR3 DNA sequence: TGTGCCAGCAGCGCATACAGGGGCTCTGGAAACACCATATATTTT. Using reference TRBV9 and TRBJ1-3 for the parts outside the CDR3, the full variable domain is DSGVTQTPKHLITATGQRVTLRCSPRSGDLSVYWYQQSLDQGLQFLIQYYNGEERAKGNILERFSAQQFPDLHSELNLSSLELGDSALYFCASSAYRGSGNTIYFGEGSWLTVV.

This rearrangement joins TRBV28 to TRBJ1-1; D call uncertain. CDR3 length: 15 residues. The V gene lost 3 bases and the J gene lost 7 bases, with 18 bases spanning the gap. Germline CDR1 is MDHEN and CDR2 is SYDVKM. The CDR3 nucleotides read TGTGCCAGCAGTTTCCGAGGCTCGTTCATCCGTGAAGCTTTCTTT. Encoded protein: CASSFRGSFIREAFF.

The chain employs TRBV19 and TRBJ1-5; no clear D gene. The V gene lost 3 bases and the J gene lost 6 bases, with 9 bases spanning the gap. Germline V CDR1 and CDR2: LNHDA, SQIVND (reference sequence). This CDR3 comprises 13 residues. For the CDR3, the DNA is TGTGCCAGTAGTATCGGTCCCGGTCAGCCCCAGCATTTT. Translated: CASSIGPGQPQHF.